This T cell receptor (beta chain) was sequenced during a study of blood T cell repertoires in COVID-19. Study information: Samples of COVID-19 (acute and convalescent) were obtained from the United States, Italy and Spain. Sources were T cells, B-cell-depleted T cells, or PBMCs; the material itself was cDNA or gDNA.

Per the original methods: Estimates of nucleated cell counts were drawn from the amplification of reference gene primers. Assay: immunoSEQ multiplex PCR; the TCRdb copy retains only in-frame clones and omits some. V and J calls and clone size follow that table, whereas D and trimming were derived from the DNA. The repertoire holds about 120,000 clones, with 80% to 90% as singletons. V lost 3 bases and J 0 bases, leaving 9 bases between the germline ends. Germline values: CDR1 MRHNA, CDR2 SNTAGT. The CDR3 runs to 15 residues. The sequence was collected from a woman between 45 and 60 years old with acute or convalescent COVID-19. The specimen sequenced was peripheral blood. The V and J genes are TRBV6-4 and TRBJ2-1, with D maybe TRBD1 (6 bases). CDR3 protein: CASSDQQGSYNEQFF. Here the CDR3 DNA reads TGTGCCAGCAGTGATCAACAGGGCTCCTACAATGAGCAGTTCTTC.